Sequencing of this T cell receptor (beta chain) was carried out in a study of cytotoxic CD8 clonotypes in ibrutinib-treated CLL. Data came from immunoSEQ multiplex PCR; TCRdb stores just in-frame clones and leaves some out. This sample carries under 300,000 clones, 70% of them seen once, and the ten largest clones take roughly 14%. The CDR3 loop spans 12 amino acids. CDR1 and CDR2 from the germline V gene are SGHRS and YFSETQ. V shed 5 bases and J shed 3 bases, with 7 bases lying between them. This sequence was found in a human donor with chronic lymphocytic leukemia. The chain recombines TRBV5-1 with TRBJ2-3, with unresolved D. Specimen: PBMCs, collected after 24 months of ibrutinib treatment. CDR3 residues: CASRGETDTQYF. The CDR3 nucleotides are TGCGCCAGCAGGGGTGAAACAGATACGCAGTATTTT.